Sequencing of this T cell receptor (beta chain) was carried out in a study of shared clonotypes between healthy human individuals. Looking at the study overall: Used for every donor were three CD4 naive, three CD4 memory, two CD8 naive and one CD8 memory plate.

A note on this clone: The target antigen is unknown.

The protocol was immunoSEQ multiplex PCR, while the TCRdb copy is restricted to in-frame clones and leaves out a portion. The repertoire holds a few million clones, roughly 92% seen once, with around 0.14% in the top ten. Germline V gives CDR1 SNHLY, CDR2 FYNNEI. The CDR3 runs 13 residues. V was clipped by 4 bases and J by 4 bases, with 10 bases between them. Overall study findings and caveats: When compared with the clonotypes that were shared by all four sorted-subset donors, the non-shared clonotypes turned out to have lower generation probabilities. Naive CD4 clonotypes overlapped across a few donors at roughly 4.5%.

Adult Caucasians living in Nashville, Tennessee made up all of the donors. The TCR was taken from a man younger than 35 in good health. The sequencing sample was made of naive CD4+ T cells sorted from blood. The subset: CD45RA+ positively selected. The chain uses TRBV2 and TRBJ1-1; D gene uncertain. The CDR3 sequence is CASSGEALTEAFF. Here the CDR3 DNA reads TGTGCCAGCAGTGGCGAGGCTCTCACTGAAGCTTTCTTT.